This T cell receptor beta chain was found in a study of spatial heterogeneity in lung cancer. Regarding the study as a whole: The appearance of ubiquitous expanded tumor TCRs in blood was greater at resection than follow-up.

Indicated time point: sample taken at primary tumor resection. Whole RNA was taken from tumor, nontumor lung or frozen PBMC; it was then sequenced unsorted. TCRdb reanalysed the 5' RACE reads using MiXCR and keeps one entry per CDR3 protein. Of roughly 48,000 distinct CDR3 sequences in the sample, approximately 5.7% are singletons; the top ten hold approximately 12%. This clonotype was seen many times. What it binds is not known. Germline lookup yields CDR1 ENHRY and CDR2 SYGVKD. The V end lost 0 bases, the J end lost 6 bases, and 10 bases lay between the germline ends. This CDR3 is built from 14 residues.

This sequence was found in a male donor with early-stage non-small cell lung cancer. This sample comprised PBMCs, obtained at surgery. This chain links TRBV10-3 with TRBJ2-3; TRBD2 is a possible D gene (5 bases). The CDR3 nucleotides are TGTGCCATCAGTGAGTCGAGGGCCCAGGATACGCAGTATTTT. Its protein product is CAISESRAQDTQYF.